Listed below are T cell receptor beta chains from one sample, sequenced in a study of CD8+CD57+ T cells in acquired aplastic anemia. TCRdb redid the calling of the reads with MiXCR, one entry per CDR3 protein. The table lists about 160,000 distinct CDR3 sequences, around 75% of them singletons. The sequencing input was sorted CD4+, CD8+, or CD8+CD57+ T cells (not recorded which) from PBMCs. Every receptor here comes from a human donor with aplastic anemia. The CDR3 runs from the conserved cysteine through the conserved F or W. Fields, in order: V gene, clone size, CDR3 length, D gene, J gene, CDR3 protein, CDR3 DNA. A D gene is named only where the DNA matches it firmly. Size is omitted from some rows. Given values are once, few, many or a class for expanded clones.

V gene: TRBV24-1; clone size: -; CDR3 length: 14; D gene: -; J gene: TRBJ1-5; CDR3 protein: CATSDRTSNQPQHF; CDR3 DNA: TGTGCCACCAGTGATAGGACGAGCAATCAGCCCCAGCATTTT
V gene: TRBV27; clone size: once; CDR3 length: 14; D gene: TRBD2; J gene: TRBJ2-7; CDR3 protein: CASGETSGGYEQYF; CDR3 DNA: TGTGCCAGCGGAGAAACTAGCGGGGGTTACGAGCAGTACTTC
V gene: TRBV10-3; clone size: once; CDR3 length: 16; D gene: TRBD2; J gene: TRBJ2-7; CDR3 protein: CASKMGMTSGGGEQYF; CDR3 DNA: TGTGCCTCCAAAATGGGGATGACTAGCGGGGGGGGCGAGCAGTACTTC
V gene: TRBV6-2/TRBV6-3; clone size: -; CDR3 length: 16; D gene: -; J gene: TRBJ1-3; CDR3 protein: CASSEGDTTSGNTIYF; CDR3 DNA: TGTGCCAGCAGTGAGGGGGACACCACATCTGGAAACACCATATATTTT
V gene: TRBV27; clone size: -; CDR3 length: 11; D gene: -; J gene: TRBJ2-7; CDR3 protein: CASSFGPEQYF; CDR3 DNA: TGTGCCAGCAGTTTTGGGCCCGAGCAGTACTTC
V gene: TRBV20-1; clone size: few; CDR3 length: 10; D gene: -; J gene: TRBJ2-7; CDR3 protein: CSAQVVEQYF; CDR3 DNA: TGCAGTGCTCAGGTGGTCGAGCAGTACTTC
V gene: TRBV7-8; clone size: -; CDR3 length: 15; D gene: TRBD2; J gene: TRBJ2-1; CDR3 protein: CASSFIAGGYNEQFF; CDR3 DNA: TGTGCCAGCAGCTTCATAGCGGGAGGCTACAATGAGCAGTTCTTC
V gene: TRBV5-6; clone size: -; CDR3 length: 15; D gene: -; J gene: TRBJ1-1; CDR3 protein: CASSLAGTENTEAFF; CDR3 DNA: TGTGCCAGCAGCTTGGCTGGGACGGAGAACACTGAAGCTTTCTTT
V gene: TRBV20-1; clone size: few; CDR3 length: 12; D gene: -; J gene: TRBJ2-2; CDR3 protein: CSARGTAGELFF; CDR3 DNA: TGCAGTGCTAGAGGGACCGCCGGGGAGCTGTTTTTT
V gene: TRBV7-3; clone size: -; CDR3 length: 15; D gene: -; J gene: TRBJ2-7; CDR3 protein: CASSPPGTLSYEQYF; CDR3 DNA: TGTGCCAGCAGCCCCCCCGGGACGTTATCCTACGAGCAGTACTTC
V gene: TRBV12-3/TRBV12-4; clone size: few; CDR3 length: 18; D gene: -; J gene: TRBJ2-2; CDR3 protein: CASSLGTPKTLDTGELFF; CDR3 DNA: TGTGCCAGCAGTTTGGGGACACCGAAAACTTTAGACACCGGGGAGCTGTTTTTT
V gene: TRBV29-1; clone size: -; CDR3 length: 14; D gene: -; J gene: TRBJ1-3; CDR3 protein: CSAREAYSGNTIYF; CDR3 DNA: TGCAGCGCAAGGGAGGCGTACTCTGGAAACACCATATATTTT
V gene: TRBV29-1; clone size: -; CDR3 length: 13; D gene: -; J gene: TRBJ2-1; CDR3 protein: CSVIPSSYNEQFF; CDR3 DNA: TGCAGCGTTATCCCGAGCTCCTACAATGAGCAGTTCTTC
V gene: TRBV3-1; clone size: -; CDR3 length: 14; D gene: TRBD1; J gene: TRBJ2-1; CDR3 protein: CASRGQGTHNEQFF; CDR3 DNA: TGTGCCAGCAGAGGACAGGGAACTCACAATGAGCAGTTCTTC
V gene: TRBV7-8; clone size: -; CDR3 length: 13; D gene: -; J gene: TRBJ2-5; CDR3 protein: CASSFRTEETQYF; CDR3 DNA: TGTGCCAGCAGCTTCCGGACAGAAGAGACCCAGTACTTC
V gene: TRBV2; clone size: -; CDR3 length: 13; D gene: -; J gene: TRBJ1-1; CDR3 protein: CASRSNPDTEAFF; CDR3 DNA: TGTGCCAGCAGATCCAATCCCGACACTGAAGCTTTCTTT
V gene: TRBV10-3; clone size: -; CDR3 length: 13; D gene: -; J gene: TRBJ1-4; CDR3 protein: CAISDLANEKLFF; CDR3 DNA: TGTGCCATCAGTGATCTTGCAAATGAAAAACTGTTTTTT
V gene: TRBV9; clone size: once; CDR3 length: 15; D gene: -; J gene: TRBJ1-1; CDR3 protein: CASSTMGVERTEAFF; CDR3 DNA: TGTGCCAGCAGCACGATGGGAGTGGAGCGCACTGAAGCTTTCTTT
V gene: TRBV19; clone size: many; CDR3 length: 15; D gene: -; J gene: TRBJ1-1; CDR3 protein: CASSIGGGGITEAFF; CDR3 DNA: TGTGCCAGTAGTATAGGCGGGGGAGGTATCACTGAAGCTTTCTTT
V gene: TRBV20-1; clone size: -; CDR3 length: 13; D gene: -; J gene: TRBJ2-1; CDR3 protein: CSARVSGSHEQFF; CDR3 DNA: TGCAGTGCTAGGGTCTCGGGGAGCCATGAGCAGTTCTTC
V gene: TRBV25-1; clone size: -; CDR3 length: 13; D gene: -; J gene: TRBJ1-4; CDR3 protein: CASTLGGMEKLFF; CDR3 DNA: TGTGCCAGCACCTTGGGAGGGATGGAAAAACTGTTTTTT
V gene: TRBV10-1; clone size: -; CDR3 length: 12; D gene: -; J gene: TRBJ1-6; CDR3 protein: CASSEFGSPLHF; CDR3 DNA: TGCGCCAGCAGTGAGTTTGGTTCACCCCTCCACTTT
V gene: TRBV2; clone size: few; CDR3 length: 12; D gene: -; J gene: TRBJ2-1; CDR3 protein: CASRILSNEQFF; CDR3 DNA: TGTGCCAGCAGGATCCTAAGTAATGAGCAGTTCTTC
V gene: TRBV4-3; clone size: -; CDR3 length: 14; D gene: -; J gene: TRBJ1-4; CDR3 protein: CASSQEQVREKLFF; CDR3 DNA: TGCGCCAGCAGCCAAGAGCAGGTCCGTGAAAAACTGTTTTTT
V gene: TRBV2; clone size: -; CDR3 length: 17; D gene: TRBD1; J gene: TRBJ1-4; CDR3 protein: CASNPWGPITGDEKLFF; CDR3 DNA: TGTGCCAGCAATCCTTGGGGTCCTATAACAGGGGATGAAAAACTGTTTTTT
V gene: TRBV5-5; clone size: many; CDR3 length: 13; D gene: -; J gene: TRBJ1-3; CDR3 protein: CASSLGSGNTIYF; CDR3 DNA: TGTGCCAGCAGCTTGGGGTCTGGAAACACCATATATTTT
V gene: TRBV9; clone size: -; CDR3 length: 12; D gene: -; J gene: TRBJ2-3; CDR3 protein: CASSVVSDTQYF; CDR3 DNA: TGTGCCAGCAGCGTAGTCTCAGATACGCAGTATTTT